This paragraph covers one T cell receptor beta chain sequence. Its specificity is unknown. Sequencing was performed with immunoSEQ multiplex PCR; in TCRdb, only in-frame clones are kept and a portion is missing. The sample yields some 90,000 clones, 89% seen once. The sample originates from a study of T cell responses to AZD1222 COVID-19 vaccine. General study findings and limits: A mostly white British donor set with more females was recruited, and clonal diversity was possibly underestimated. Spike-wide coverage was observed for vaccine-associated CD4 TCRs, with dominant responses at 160-218 and 743-854. As reported, nearly half of all spike-specific TCRs target variant regions that are unmutated.

The CDR3 contains 11 residues. Per the germline V gene, CDR1 is MNHEY and CDR2 is SMNVEV (reference sequence). Trimming cost V 6 bases and J 9 bases; bases outside gene matches: 1. The chain couples TRBV27 to TRBJ2-1; 8 bases line up with TRBD1. This sample comprised peripheral blood, obtained on day 0 of AZD1222 vaccination. The TCR comes from an adult in good health. CDR3 loop: CASRDRAEQFF. The DNA for the CDR3 is TGTGCCAGCAGGGACAGGGCTGAGCAGTTCTTC.